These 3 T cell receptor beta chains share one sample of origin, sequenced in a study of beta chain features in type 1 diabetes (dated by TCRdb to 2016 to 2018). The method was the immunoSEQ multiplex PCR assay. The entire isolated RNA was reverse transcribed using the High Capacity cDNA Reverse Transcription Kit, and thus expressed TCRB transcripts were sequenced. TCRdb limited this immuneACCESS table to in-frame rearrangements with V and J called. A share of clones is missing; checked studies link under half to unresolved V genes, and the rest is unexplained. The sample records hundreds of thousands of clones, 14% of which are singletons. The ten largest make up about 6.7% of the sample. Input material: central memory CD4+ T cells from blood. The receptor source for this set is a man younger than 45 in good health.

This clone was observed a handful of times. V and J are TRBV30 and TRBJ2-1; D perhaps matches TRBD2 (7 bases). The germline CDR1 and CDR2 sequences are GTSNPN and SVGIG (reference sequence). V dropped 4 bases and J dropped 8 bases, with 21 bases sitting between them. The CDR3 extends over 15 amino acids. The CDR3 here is CAWKGGGRHRYEQFF. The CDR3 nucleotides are TGTGCCTGGAAAGGGGGGGGACGTCACCGGTATGAGCAGTTCTTC.

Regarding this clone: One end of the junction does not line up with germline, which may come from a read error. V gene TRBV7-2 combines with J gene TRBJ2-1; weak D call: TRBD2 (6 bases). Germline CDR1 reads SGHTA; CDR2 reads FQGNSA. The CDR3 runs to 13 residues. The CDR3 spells CASSSDQRRVQVF. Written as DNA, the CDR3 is TGTGCCAGCAGCTCCGACCAGAGGAGGGTTCAGGTCTTC.

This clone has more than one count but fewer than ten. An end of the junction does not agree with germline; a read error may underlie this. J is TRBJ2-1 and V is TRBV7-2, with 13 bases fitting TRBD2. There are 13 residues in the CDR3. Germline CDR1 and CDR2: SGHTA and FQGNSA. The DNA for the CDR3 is TGTGCCAGCAGCTTATCCGGGACTAGCGGGGCCGTCTTC. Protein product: CASSLSGTSGAVF.